This T cell receptor (beta chain) is from a study of follicular helper T cells after annual influenza vaccination. Study at large: For some subjects, blood spans the 2013-2014, 2014-2015 and 2015-2016 annual vaccinations.

The study's findings and limits: Yearly vaccinations repeatedly recalled conserved clonotypes in ICOS+CD38+ cTfh. Change in circulating plasmablasts correlated with ICOS+CD38+ cTfh clonality change. Just roughly 9.5-20% of cells analyzed had recovered productive TCRB sequences.

The CDR3 totals 13 residues. The germline V gene encodes CDR1 SGHAT and CDR2 FQNNGV. The V and J ends lost 5 bases and 0 bases respectively, with 6 bases between them. Notes on this clone: As yet, its antigen is unknown.

Time point: 2015-2016 season, pre-vaccination. Repertoires were generated with immunoSEQ multiplex PCR, while TCRdb's copy carries only in-frame clones and drops some. This sample has around 6,700 clones; 75% to 90% occur once, and the top ten carry 0.75% to 0.95%. Sequencing used CXCR5- memory CD4+ T cells sorted from blood, obtained on the day of influenza vaccination. The TCR was taken from an adult who received the influenza vaccine. The rearrangement links TRBV11-2 to TRBJ2-3; D is uncertain. In DNA, the CDR3 is TGTGCCAGCAGCCCCCCAAGCACAGATACGCAGTATTTT. It codes for CASSPPSTDTQYF.